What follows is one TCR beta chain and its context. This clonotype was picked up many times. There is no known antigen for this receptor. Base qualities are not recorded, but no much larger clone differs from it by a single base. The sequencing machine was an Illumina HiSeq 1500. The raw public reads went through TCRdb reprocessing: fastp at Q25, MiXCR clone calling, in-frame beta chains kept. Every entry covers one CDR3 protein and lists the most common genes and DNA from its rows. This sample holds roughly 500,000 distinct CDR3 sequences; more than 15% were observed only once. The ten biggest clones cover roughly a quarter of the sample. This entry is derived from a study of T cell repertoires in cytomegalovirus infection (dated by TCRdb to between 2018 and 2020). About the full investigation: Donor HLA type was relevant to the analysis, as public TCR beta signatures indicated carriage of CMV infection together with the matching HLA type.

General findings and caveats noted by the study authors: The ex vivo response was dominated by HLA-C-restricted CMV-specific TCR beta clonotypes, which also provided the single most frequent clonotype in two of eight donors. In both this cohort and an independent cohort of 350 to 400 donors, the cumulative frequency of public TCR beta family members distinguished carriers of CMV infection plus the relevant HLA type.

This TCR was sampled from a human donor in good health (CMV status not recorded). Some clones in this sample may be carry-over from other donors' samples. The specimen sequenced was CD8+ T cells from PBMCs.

The nucleotides read TGCAGCGTTGCGCGCAGCTCCTACGAGCAGTACTTC. Its amino acids are CSVARSSYEQYF. Rearrangement joined TRBV29-1 to TRBJ2-7; the D gene assignment is ambiguous. The germline V gene gives CDR1 as SQVTM and CDR2 as ANQGSEA. The CDR3 measures 12 amino acids from cysteine to phenylalanine. CDR3 DNA only is kept here, 36 bases in frame from base 1. V sheds 4 bases and J sheds 0 bases, leaving 7 bases between their ends.